These T cell receptor beta chains were read from a single sample in a study of identical twins. TCRdb re-called the 5' RACE reads with MiXCR, one entry per CDR3 protein. The data contain roughly 1.6 million distinct CDR3 sequences, 32% of them seen just once; the ten biggest clones take up roughly 0.3%. The specimen sequenced was cord blood. The receptors were sampled from a newborn girl in good health. The CDR3 runs from the conserved cysteine through the conserved F or W. Each record gives: J gene, V gene, D gene, clone size, CDR3 DNA, CDR3 protein. D genes are given only for firm matches. For some rows the clone size is stated as once, few or many, or as a class when expanded; others skip it.

TRBJ2-1	TRBV4-2	TRBD2	few	TGTGCCAGCAGCCAAGATCGGGTCGTAGCGGGAGGCGGCAATGAGCAGTTCTTC	CASSQDRVVAGGGNEQFF
TRBJ2-7	TRBV29-1	NA	NA	TGCAGCGTTGTGCCCGGGAACGGCGAGCAGTACTTC	CSVVPGNGEQYF
TRBJ1-1	TRBV25-1	NA	NA	TGTGCCAGCAGGGAAGGGCAGGGGAGGACTGAAGCTTTCTTT	CASREGQGRTEAFF
TRBJ1-1	TRBV10-3	NA	many	TGTGCCATCAGTGAGTCGCCAGGGAACACTGAAGCTTTCTTT	CAISESPGNTEAFF
TRBJ2-7	TRBV20-1	NA	NA	TGCAGTGCTAGTCCCGGTAGCGGAATCTACGAGCAGTACTTC	CSASPGSGIYEQYF
TRBJ2-5	TRBV29-1	NA	many	TGCAGCGTTGAATCTCGGCCAGAAGAGACCCAGTACTTC	CSVESRPEETQYF
TRBJ2-5	TRBV10-3	NA	many	TGTGCCATCAGTGGTCCCAGGGTGGAGACCCAGTACTTC	CAISGPRVETQYF
TRBJ2-7	TRBV20-1	NA	NA	TGCAGTGCTAGAGATCCGAGGAGGTCCTACAATGAGCAGTACTTC	CSARDPRRSYNEQYF
TRBJ2-1	TRBV3-1	NA	few	TGTGCCAGCAGCCAAGGCAGGCACAATGAGCAGTTCTTC	CASSQGRHNEQFF
TRBJ2-3	TRBV12-3/TRBV12-4	NA	few	TGTGCCAGCAGCCGACGGCCGGGGCTCAGTGGGGACACAGATACGCAGTATTTT	CASSRRPGLSGDTDTQYF